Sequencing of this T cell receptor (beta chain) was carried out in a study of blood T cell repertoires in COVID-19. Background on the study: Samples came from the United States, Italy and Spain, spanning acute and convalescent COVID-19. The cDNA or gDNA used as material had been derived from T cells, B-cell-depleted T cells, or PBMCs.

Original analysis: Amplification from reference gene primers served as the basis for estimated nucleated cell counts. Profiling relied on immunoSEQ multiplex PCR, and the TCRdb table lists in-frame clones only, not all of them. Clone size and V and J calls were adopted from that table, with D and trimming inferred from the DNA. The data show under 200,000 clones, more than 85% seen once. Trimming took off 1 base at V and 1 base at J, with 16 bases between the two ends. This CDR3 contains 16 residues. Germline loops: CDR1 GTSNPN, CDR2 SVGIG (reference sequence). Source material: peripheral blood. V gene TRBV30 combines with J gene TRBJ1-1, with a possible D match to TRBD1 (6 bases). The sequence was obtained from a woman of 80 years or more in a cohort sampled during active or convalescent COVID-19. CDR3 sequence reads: CAWSDPLGGPNTEAFF. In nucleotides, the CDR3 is TGTGCCTGGAGTGACCCCCTGGGGGGGCCGAACACTGAAGCTTTCTTT.